This is a list of T cell receptor beta chains from one sample in a study of human T cells and chemical hapten exposure. TCRdb re-called the RACE reads with MiXCR, one entry per CDR3 protein. This table holds about 120,000 distinct CDR3 sequences, roughly 13% found once. Here the sequenced sample was whole blood, taken in connection with sensitization to the hapten diphenylcyclopropenone (DPC). The receptors were gathered from a man younger than 35 with alopecia areata. Some clones in this sample may be carry-over from other donors' samples. Both conserved end residues are part of each CDR3. The D gene is left open where the match is weak.

>NA|TRBV29-1|13|TRBJ1-1
CSAPGRGNTEAFF
>NA|TRBV29-1|13|TRBJ2-1
CSVDRVAGGEQFF
>TRBD2|TRBV4-3|19|TRBJ2-2
CASSQELWTSGSRTGELFF
>NA|TRBV10-3|17|TRBJ1-6
CAISATPTGSYNSPLHF
>NA|TRBV7-2|15|TRBJ2-7
CASSLDRDRPYEQYF
>TRBD2|TRBV24-1|17|TRBJ2-3
CATSEASGGTSTDTQYF
>NA|TRBV6-5|13|TRBJ1-2
CASSYSRLYGYTF
>TRBD2|TRBV7-2|14|TRBJ2-3
CASSPWGGADTQYF
>TRBD1|TRBV6-5|14|TRBJ2-7
CASSWGTGAYEQYF
>NA|TRBV18|13|TRBJ2-3
CASSPTRTDTQYF
>TRBD1|TRBV6-4|16|TRBJ1-1
CASSDSAGQEVSEAFF
>NA|TRBV28|14|TRBJ1-2
CASTPRGRNYGYTF
>NA|TRBV9|14|TRBJ1-2
CASSVGPSSYGYTF
>NA|TRBV11-2|14|TRBJ2-5
CASSLGSGIETQYF
>NA|TRBV9|14|TRBJ2-3
CASSWRGRTDTQYF
>NA|TRBV7-2|18|TRBJ1-6
CASSLVWQGKTYNSPLHF
>NA|TRBV12-3/TRBV12-4|14|TRBJ2-3
CASSLSYGTDTQYF
>TRBD1|TRBV6-5|17|TRBJ2-2
CASSFDRVPMNTGELFF
>NA|TRBV29-1|12|TRBJ1-1
CSVLRGVTEAFF
>TRBD1|TRBV27|16|TRBJ1-1
CASSPGTGEVNTEAFF
>NA|TRBV28|15|TRBJ1-1
CASSSPDRENTEAFF
>NA|TRBV7-9|14|TRBJ1-2
CASSLTDRNYGYTF
>NA|TRBV18|15|TRBJ2-4
CASSPGALSKNIQYF
>TRBD1|TRBV6-1|15|TRBJ1-5
CASGGTGTVSEPQHF
>NA|TRBV5-4|15|TRBJ2-1
CASSLDSWAYNEQFF
>TRBD1|TRBV18|14|TRBJ1-1
CASSPTTGLPEAFF
>NA|TRBV24-1|14|TRBJ2-3
CATGGKGSTDTQYF
>NA|TRBV18|12|TRBJ1-1
CASSEVGTEAFF
>NA|TRBV19|15|TRBJ1-5
CASRTASYSNQPQHF
>TRBD2|TRBV7-2|19|TRBJ2-2
CASSPGLAGGHANTGELFF
>TRBD1|TRBV10-2|15|TRBJ1-5
CASRMTGVPNQPQHF
>NA|TRBV6-2/TRBV6-3|15|TRBJ2-3
CASRMKHKGVHTQYF
>NA|TRBV4-1|17|TRBJ2-6
CASSPAGADSGANVLTF
>NA|TRBV11-2|14|TRBJ2-1
CASSPKGTFNEQFF
>TRBD1|TRBV5-5|15|TRBJ2-2
CASSLANTGGGELFF
>NA|TRBV4-3|19|TRBJ1-5
CASSLYPGHEPNSNQPQHF
>NA|TRBV5-5|13|TRBJ2-5
CASSSWAGETQYF
>TRBD1|TRBV6-2/TRBV6-3|15|TRBJ1-6
CASRYRDRTNSPLHF
>NA|TRBV29-1|15|TRBJ1-1
CSAAGRGYGDTEAFF
>NA|TRBV20-1|16|TRBJ2-1
CSARDIRILSYNEQFF
>NA|TRBV5-3|9|TRBJ1-2
CARSLGYTF
>NA|TRBV12-3/TRBV12-4|13|TRBJ1-1
CASSLPLNTEAFF
>NA|TRBV4-3|14|TRBJ1-5
CASSQESSNQPQHF
>NA|TRBV28|14|TRBJ2-7
CASSLWGNSYEQYF
>TRBD2|TRBV20-1|15|TRBJ2-1
CSARRAGGSYNEQFF
>NA|TRBV4-3|14|TRBJ2-3
CASSQARGADTQYF
>NA|TRBV7-2|13|TRBJ1-1
CASSLEPRGEAFF
>TRBD1|TRBV12-3/TRBV12-4|15|TRBJ2-4
CASSPGQGGRNIQYF
>TRBD1|TRBV6-2/TRBV6-3|15|TRBJ2-1
CASSYSEGAFNEQFF
>NA|TRBV20-1|14|TRBJ1-2
CSARDISGTLGYTF
>NA|TRBV5-1|15|TRBJ1-2
CASSLKGVMKNGYTF